This T cell receptor (beta chain) was sequenced for a study of T cells after yellow fever vaccination. The study's findings and limits: The CD4 and CD8 compartments had a small share of their clonotypes in common.

They built TCR cDNA with 5'RACE template switching, a step that put in a universal primer site and UMIs. MiXCR was run by TCRdb on the 5' RACE reads, yielding one entry per CDR3 protein. The sample contains some 400,000 distinct CDR3 sequences, around 6.5% of which appear only once. Germline V gives CDR1 KGHSH, CDR2 LQKENI. The CDR3 spans 15 residues. V lost 2 bases and J lost 4; bases outside the gene matches: 5. The sample holds a few counts of this clonotype. The antigen remains undetermined. This material consisted of PBMCs, taken 5 days after the yellow fever booster vaccination. V usage is TRBV18 and J usage is TRBJ2-7, with 10 nucleotides matching TRBD2. The clonotype comes from a young man who received the YFV17D yellow fever vaccine. CDR3 DNA sequence: TGTGCCAGCTCACCAACCGGGACTAGCGAATACGAGCAGTACTTC. Its protein is CASSPTGTSEYEQYF.